This is a list of T cell receptor beta chains from one sample in a study of Ad26.COV2.S vaccination and SARS-CoV-2 variants. Using immunoSEQ multiplex PCR, the repertoire was profiled, and TCRdb retains in-frame clones only, with some absent. The sample yields 320,000 or so clones, about 90% seen once. The input for sequencing was peripheral blood, taken in a trial of Ad26.COV2.S vaccine versus placebo. These receptors all stem from a person between 18 and 59 years old who received the Ad26.COV2.S COVID-19 vaccine or a placebo. Each CDR3 is given without its conserved first and last residue.

TRBJ1-2 | 13 | TRBV6-5 | ASSATVTLNYGYT
TRBJ1-5 | 12 | TRBV18 | ASSPGFRDQPQH
TRBJ1-2 | 16 | TRBV7-8 | ASSKGVQDPGFLYGYT
TRBJ1-3 | 15 | TRBV30 | AWSARDAVRAGNTIY
TRBJ2-1 | 14 | TRBV5-1 | ASSFRAGTSGNEQF
TRBJ2-3 | 12 | TRBV5-4 | ASSLEAGEDTQY
TRBJ2-3 | 14 | TRBV3-1/TRBV3-2 | ASSQAPGGPRDTQY
TRBJ2-7 | 13 | TRBV19 | ASSIVGRGLYEQY
TRBJ2-6 | 16 | TRBV18 | ASSPIQGPSSGANVLT
TRBJ1-2 | 13 | TRBV19 | ASSTPDRANYGYT